This T cell receptor (beta chain) originates from a study of T cell repertoires in cytomegalovirus infection. Study at large: CMV infection plus the matching HLA type was flagged by public TCR beta signatures.

On this clonotype itself: Its antigen is not identified.

TCRdb used MiXCR to reprocess the reads, holding one entry per CDR3 protein. The repertoire has over 90,000 distinct CDR3 sequences, approximately 17% of them found once; the top ten carry 8%. Study findings and constraints: The ex vivo response showed dominance by HLA-C-restricted CMV-specific TCR beta clonotypes. Carriage of CMV together with the relevant HLA was identifiable through cumulative public TCR beta family frequency.

The V and J ends lost 4 bases and 4 bases, in that order; junction bases with no gene match: 1. CDR1 and CDR2 (germline): MNHNY, SVGAGI (reference sequence). This CDR3 is 13 amino acids long. The clonotype comes from a human donor in good health (CMV status not recorded). Some clones in this sample may be carry-over from other donors' samples. The sequenced material came from PBMCs. The chain is built from TRBV6-6 and TRBJ1-1, with TRBD1 matching over 9 bases. The DNA for the CDR3 is TGTGCCAGCAGTTCGGACAGGGGCACTGAAGCTTTCTTT. It translates to CASSSDRGTEAFF.